The clone carrying this T cell receptor (beta chain) has ten or more counts. The V end was cut by 1 base, the J end by 2 bases, with 11 bases between. CDR3 length: 14 residues. CDR1 DFQATT and CDR2 SNEGSKA come from the germline V gene (reference sequence). This record comes from a study of T-cell reconstitution after alpha-beta-depleted transplantation in children. Preparing the TCRbeta library involved the use of unique molecular identifiers. TCRdb independently ran MiXCR on the PCR reads; one entry per CDR3 protein. The table includes roughly 400,000 distinct CDR3 sequences, roughly 20% detected once.

The TCR comes from a human donor who donated a stem cell graft to a child with acute myeloid leukemia. The V gene is TRBV20-1, the J gene TRBJ2-5, with D unclear. Sequencing used PBMCs from the stem cell graft donor, obtained from the stem cell graft. This chain's CDR3 is CSARGVAQQETQYF. The CDR3 region has the DNA TGCAGTGCTAGAGGCGTCGCGCAGCAAGAGACCCAGTACTTC.